The entry below gives a single T cell receptor (beta chain) sequence along with its context. Authors' processing steps: The assay estimated nucleated cells by amplifying reference gene primers. Generated by immunoSEQ multiplex PCR, the TCRdb table keeps only in-frame clones and is missing some. Clonal size and the V and J genes are those of that table, whereas D and trimming came from the DNA. The sample shows 120,000 to 150,000 clones, almost 90% of them seen only once. V lost 1 base, J lost 0 bases, and 17 bases lay in between. There are 18 residues in the CDR3. Germline CDR1 SGHNT, CDR2 YENEEA. These data are taken from a study of blood T cell repertoires in COVID-19. Study information: Specimens from acute and convalescent COVID-19 originated in the United States, Italy and Spain. The analysed material was cDNA or gDNA that came from T cells, B-cell-depleted T cells, or PBMCs.

The chain has TRBV11-3 and TRBJ2-3; D might be TRBD2 (6 bases). This clonotype originated in a human donor in a cohort sampled during active COVID-19. The sample taken for sequencing was peripheral blood. In nucleotides, the CDR3 is TGTGCCAGCAGCTTAGGCCGCGGGGTGGAGAGTAGCACAGATACGCAGTATTTT. Translating gives CASSLGRGVESSTDTQYF. Looking up the rest from reference TRBV11-3 and TRBJ2-3 gives the full variable domain: EAGVVQSPRYKIIEKKQPVAFWCNPISGHNTLYWYLQNLGQGPELLIRYENEEAVDDSQLPKDRFSAERLKGVDSTLKIQPAELGDSAVYLCASSLGRGVESSTDTQYFGPGTRLTVL.